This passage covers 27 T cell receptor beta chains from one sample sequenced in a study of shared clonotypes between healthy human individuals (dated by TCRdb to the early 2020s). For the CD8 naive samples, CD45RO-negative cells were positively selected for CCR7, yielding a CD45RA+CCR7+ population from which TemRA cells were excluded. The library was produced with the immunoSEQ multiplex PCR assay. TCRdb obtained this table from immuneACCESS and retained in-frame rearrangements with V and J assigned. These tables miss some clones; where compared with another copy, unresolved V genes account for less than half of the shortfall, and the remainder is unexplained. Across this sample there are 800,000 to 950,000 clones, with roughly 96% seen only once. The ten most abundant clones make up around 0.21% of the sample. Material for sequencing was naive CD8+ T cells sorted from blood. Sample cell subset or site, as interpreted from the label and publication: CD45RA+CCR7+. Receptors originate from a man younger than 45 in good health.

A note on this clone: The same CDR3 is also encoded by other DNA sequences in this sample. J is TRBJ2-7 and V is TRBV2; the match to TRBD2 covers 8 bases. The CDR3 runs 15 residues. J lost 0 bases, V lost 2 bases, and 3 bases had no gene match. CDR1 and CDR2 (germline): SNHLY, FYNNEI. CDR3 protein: CASSELSGSSYEQYF. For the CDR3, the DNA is TGTGCCAGCAGTGAATTAAGCGGGAGCTCCTACGAGCAGTACTTC.

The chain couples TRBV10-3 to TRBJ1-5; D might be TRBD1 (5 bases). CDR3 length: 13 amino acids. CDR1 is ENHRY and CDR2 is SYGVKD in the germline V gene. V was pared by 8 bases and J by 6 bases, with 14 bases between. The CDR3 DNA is TGTGCCATCGGCGCCCCTGGGGGTCAGCCCCAGCATTTT. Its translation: CAIGAPGGQPQHF.

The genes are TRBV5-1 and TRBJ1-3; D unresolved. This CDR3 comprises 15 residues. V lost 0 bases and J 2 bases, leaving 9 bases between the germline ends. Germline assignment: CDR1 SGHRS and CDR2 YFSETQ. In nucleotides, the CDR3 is TGCGCCAGCAGCTTGGACAGATACCCTGGAAACACCATATATTTT. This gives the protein CASSLDRYPGNTIYF.

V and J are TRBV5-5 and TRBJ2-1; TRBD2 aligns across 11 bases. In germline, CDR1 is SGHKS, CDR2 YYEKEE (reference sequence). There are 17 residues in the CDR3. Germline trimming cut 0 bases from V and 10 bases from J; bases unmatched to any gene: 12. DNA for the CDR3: TGTGCCAGCAGCTTGGCCATGCCTAGCGGGAGGCCGAGGGAGCAGTTCTTC. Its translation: CASSLAMPSGRPREQFF.

The CDR3 loop reads CASSLRGLAGVHEQYF. The CDR3 bases are TGTGCCAGCAGCTTAAGGGGACTAGCGGGAGTTCACGAGCAGTACTTC. This sequence joins TRBV7-2 and TRBJ2-7, with 14 bases lining up with TRBD2. CDR3 length: 16 amino acids. V trimming: 2 bases; J trimming: 5 bases; junction bases outside the gene matches: 5. Germline CDR1 is SGHTA and CDR2 is FQGNSA.

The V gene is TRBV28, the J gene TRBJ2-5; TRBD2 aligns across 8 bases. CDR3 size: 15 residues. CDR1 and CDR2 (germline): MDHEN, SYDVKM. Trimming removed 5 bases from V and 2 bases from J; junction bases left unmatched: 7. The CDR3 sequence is CASSPPSGRQETQYF. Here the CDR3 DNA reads TGTGCCAGCAGTCCTCCGAGCGGGAGACAAGAGACCCAGTACTTC.

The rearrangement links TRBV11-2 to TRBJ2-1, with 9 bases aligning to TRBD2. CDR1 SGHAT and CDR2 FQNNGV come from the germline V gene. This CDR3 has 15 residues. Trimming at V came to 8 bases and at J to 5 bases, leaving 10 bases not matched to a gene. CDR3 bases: TGTGCCAGCCTAAGAAGGACTAGCGAACACAATGAGCAGTTCTTC. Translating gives CASLRRTSEHNEQFF.

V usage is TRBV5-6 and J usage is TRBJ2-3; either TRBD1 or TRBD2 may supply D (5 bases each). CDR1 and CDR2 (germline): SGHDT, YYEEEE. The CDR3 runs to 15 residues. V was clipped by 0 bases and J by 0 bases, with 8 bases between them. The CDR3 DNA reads TGTGCCAGCAGCTTGGCGGGGCAGAGCACAGATACGCAGTATTTT. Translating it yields CASSLAGQSTDTQYF.

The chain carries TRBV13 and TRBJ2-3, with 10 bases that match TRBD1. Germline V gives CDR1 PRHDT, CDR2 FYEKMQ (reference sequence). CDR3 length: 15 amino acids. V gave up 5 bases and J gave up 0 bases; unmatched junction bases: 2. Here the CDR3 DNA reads TGTGCCAGCAGCGTGGGACAGGGGAGCACAGATACGCAGTATTTT. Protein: CASSVGQGSTDTQYF.

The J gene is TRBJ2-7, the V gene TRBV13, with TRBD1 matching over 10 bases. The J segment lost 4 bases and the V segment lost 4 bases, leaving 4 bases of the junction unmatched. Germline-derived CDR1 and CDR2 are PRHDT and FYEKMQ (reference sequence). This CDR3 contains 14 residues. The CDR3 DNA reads TGTGCCAGCAGCTCCGGGACAGGGGATTACGAGCAGTACTTC. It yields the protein CASSSGTGDYEQYF.

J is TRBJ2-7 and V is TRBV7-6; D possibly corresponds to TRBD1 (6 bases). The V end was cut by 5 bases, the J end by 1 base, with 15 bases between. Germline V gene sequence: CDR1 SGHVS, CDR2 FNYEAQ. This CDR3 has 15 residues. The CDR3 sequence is CASSPASDSSYEQYF. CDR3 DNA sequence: TGTGCCAGCAGCCCCGCTTCGGACAGTTCCTACGAGCAGTACTTC.

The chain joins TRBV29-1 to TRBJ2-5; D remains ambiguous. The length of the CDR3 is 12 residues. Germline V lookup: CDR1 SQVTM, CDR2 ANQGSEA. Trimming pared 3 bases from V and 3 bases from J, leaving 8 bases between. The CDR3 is CSVDGSEETQYF. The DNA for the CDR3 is TGCAGCGTTGACGGCTCGGAAGAGACCCAGTACTTC.

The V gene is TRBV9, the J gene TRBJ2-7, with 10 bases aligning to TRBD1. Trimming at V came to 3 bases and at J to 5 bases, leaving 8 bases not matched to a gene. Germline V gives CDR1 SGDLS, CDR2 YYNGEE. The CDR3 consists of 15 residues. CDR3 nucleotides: TGTGCCAGCAGCGCTACCGGGACAGGGGATGACGAGCAGTACTTC. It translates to CASSATGTGDDEQYF.

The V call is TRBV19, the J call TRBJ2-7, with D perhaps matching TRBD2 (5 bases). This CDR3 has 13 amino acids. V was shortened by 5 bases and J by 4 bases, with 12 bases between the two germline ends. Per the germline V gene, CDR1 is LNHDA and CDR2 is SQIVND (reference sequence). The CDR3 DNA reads TGTGCCAGTAGTCGAGGAGTAGCGTACGAGCAGTACTTC. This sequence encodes CASSRGVAYEQYF.

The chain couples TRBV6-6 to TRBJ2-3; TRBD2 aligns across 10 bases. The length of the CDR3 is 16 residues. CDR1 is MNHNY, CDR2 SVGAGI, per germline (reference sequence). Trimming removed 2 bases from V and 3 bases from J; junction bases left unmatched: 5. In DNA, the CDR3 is TGTGCCAGCAGTTACCTTAGCGGGAGGTTAACAGATACGCAGTATTTT. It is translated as CASSYLSGRLTDTQYF.

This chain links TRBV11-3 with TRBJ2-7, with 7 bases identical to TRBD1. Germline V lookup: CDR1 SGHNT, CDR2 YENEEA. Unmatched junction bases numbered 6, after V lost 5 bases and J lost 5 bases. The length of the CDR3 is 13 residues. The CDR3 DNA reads TGTGCCAGCAGCCTTGGGACAGCTAACGAGCAGTACTTC. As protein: CASSLGTANEQYF. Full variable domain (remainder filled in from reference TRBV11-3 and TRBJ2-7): EAGVVQSPRYKIIEKKQPVAFWCNPISGHNTLYWYLQNLGQGPELLIRYENEEAVDDSQLPKDRFSAERLKGVDSTLKIQPAELGDSAVYLCASSLGTANEQYFGPGTRLTVT.

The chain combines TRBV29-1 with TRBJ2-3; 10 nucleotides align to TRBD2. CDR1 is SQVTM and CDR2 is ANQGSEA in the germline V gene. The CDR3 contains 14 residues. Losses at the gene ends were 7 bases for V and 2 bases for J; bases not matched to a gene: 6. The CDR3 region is CSALLAGFTDTQYF. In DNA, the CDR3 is TGCAGCGCCTTACTAGCGGGATTCACAGATACGCAGTATTTT.

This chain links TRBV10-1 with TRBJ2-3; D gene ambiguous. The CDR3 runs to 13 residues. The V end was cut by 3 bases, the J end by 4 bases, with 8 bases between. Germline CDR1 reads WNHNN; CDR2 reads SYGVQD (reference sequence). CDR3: CASSESTSDTQYF. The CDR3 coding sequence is TGCGCCAGCAGTGAATCGACTTCAGATACGCAGTATTTT.

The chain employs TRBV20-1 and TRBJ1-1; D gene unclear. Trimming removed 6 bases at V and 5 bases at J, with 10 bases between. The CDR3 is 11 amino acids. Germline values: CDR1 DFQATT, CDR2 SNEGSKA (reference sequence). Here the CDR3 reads CSARSGTEAFF. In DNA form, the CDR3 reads TGCAGTGCCAGATCCGGGACTGAAGCTTTCTTT.

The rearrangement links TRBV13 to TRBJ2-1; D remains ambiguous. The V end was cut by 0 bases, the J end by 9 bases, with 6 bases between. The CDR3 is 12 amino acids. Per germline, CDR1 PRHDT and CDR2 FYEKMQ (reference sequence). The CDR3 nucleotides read TGTGCCAGCAGCTTAGGGTCTAGTGAGCAGTTCTTC. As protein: CASSLGSSEQFF.

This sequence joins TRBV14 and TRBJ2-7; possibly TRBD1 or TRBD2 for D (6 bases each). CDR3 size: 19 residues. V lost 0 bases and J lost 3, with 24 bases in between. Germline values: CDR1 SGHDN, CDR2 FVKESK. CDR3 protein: CASSQDLWSAGHNYYEQYF. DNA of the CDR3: TGTGCCAGCAGCCAAGATCTCTGGAGTGCGGGACACAACTACTACGAGCAGTACTTC.

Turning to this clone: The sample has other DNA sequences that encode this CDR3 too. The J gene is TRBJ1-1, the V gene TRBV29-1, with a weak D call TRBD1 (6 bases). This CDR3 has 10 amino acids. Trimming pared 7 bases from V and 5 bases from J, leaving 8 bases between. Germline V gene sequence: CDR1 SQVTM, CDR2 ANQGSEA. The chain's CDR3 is CSGGGTEAFF. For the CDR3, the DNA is TGCAGCGGAGGGGGAACTGAAGCTTTCTTT. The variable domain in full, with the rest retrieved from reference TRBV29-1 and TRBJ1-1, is SAVISQKPSRDICQRGTSLTIQCQVDSQVTMMFWYRQQPGQSLTLIATANQGSEATYESGFVIDKFPISRPNLTFSTLTVSNMSPEDSSIYLCSGGGTEAFFGQGTRLTVV.

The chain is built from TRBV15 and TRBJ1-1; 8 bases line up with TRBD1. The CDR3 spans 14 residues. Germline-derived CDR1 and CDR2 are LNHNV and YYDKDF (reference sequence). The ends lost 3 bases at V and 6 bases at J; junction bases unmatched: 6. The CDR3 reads CATSRGTGPAEAFF. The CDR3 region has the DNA TGTGCCACCAGCAGGGGGACAGGACCGGCTGAAGCTTTCTTT. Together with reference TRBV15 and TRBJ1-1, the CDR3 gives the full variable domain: DAMVIQNPRYQVTQFGKPVTLSCSQTLNHNVMYWYQQKSSQAPKLLFHYYDKDFNNEADTPDNFQSRRPNTSFCFLDIRSPGLGDTAMYLCATSRGTGPAEAFFGQGTRLTVV.

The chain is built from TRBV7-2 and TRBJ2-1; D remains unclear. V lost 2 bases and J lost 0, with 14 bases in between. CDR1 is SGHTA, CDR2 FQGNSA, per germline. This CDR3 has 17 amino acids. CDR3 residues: CASSLLGGVSSYNEQFF. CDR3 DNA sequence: TGTGCCAGCAGCTTACTCGGTGGGGTCAGCTCCTACAATGAGCAGTTCTTC.

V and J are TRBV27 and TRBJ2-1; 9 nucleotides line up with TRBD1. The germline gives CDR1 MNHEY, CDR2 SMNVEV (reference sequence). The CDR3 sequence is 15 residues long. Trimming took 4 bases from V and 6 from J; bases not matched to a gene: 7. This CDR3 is CASSSRDRVSNEQFF. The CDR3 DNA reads TGTGCCAGCAGTTCACGGGACAGGGTTTCCAATGAGCAGTTCTTC.

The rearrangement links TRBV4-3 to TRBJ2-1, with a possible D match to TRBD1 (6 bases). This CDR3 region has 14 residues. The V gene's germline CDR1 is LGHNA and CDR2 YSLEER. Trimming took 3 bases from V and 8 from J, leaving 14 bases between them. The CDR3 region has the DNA TGCGCCAGCAGCCATGCAGCAGGGGCGGATGAGCAGTTCTTC. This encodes CASSHAAGADEQFF.

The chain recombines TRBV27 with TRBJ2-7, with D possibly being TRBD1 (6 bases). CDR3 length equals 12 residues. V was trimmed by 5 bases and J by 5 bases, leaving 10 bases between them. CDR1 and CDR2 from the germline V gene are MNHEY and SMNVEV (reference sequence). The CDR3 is CASSKSGDEQYF. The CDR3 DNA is TGTGCCAGCAGTAAATCAGGGGACGAGCAGTACTTC.